The T cell receptor beta chain under discussion was sequenced for a study of long-term antiretroviral therapy in people with HIV. Study-wide points: Blood obtained between the mid-2000s and the late 2010s may reflect older ART regimens.

The CDR3 covers 14 residues. Trimming took 5 bases from V and 0 from J, leaving 11 bases between them. Germline CDR1 is LNHDA and CDR2 is SQIVND (reference sequence). It was version v3.0 of the immunoSEQ assay that was run at survey level. Repertoires were generated with immunoSEQ multiplex PCR, while TCRdb's copy carries only in-frame clones and drops some. The table records roughly 33,000 clones, roughly three quarters of them present only once. Notes on this clone: Its specificity is not known.

The specimen was unsorted PBMCs, collected 3.1 years after starting antiretroviral therapy. The TCR originated in a woman aged 50 to 60 with HIV. The chain is built from TRBV19 and TRBJ2-7; tentative D call: TRBD2 (6 bases). The chain's CDR3 is CASSPGGSSYEQYF. The CDR3 DNA sequence: TGTGCCAGTAGTCCTGGGGGGAGCTCCTACGAGCAGTACTTC.